These 3 T cell receptor beta chains originate from one sample sequenced in a study of spatial heterogeneity in lung cancer. Whole-study results and caveats: Intratumoral expanded alpha and beta TCR counts were found to track tumor mutation counts.

Time point noted: sample taken at primary tumor resection. These receptors lack a known antigen. TCRdb analysed the 5' RACE reads with MiXCR anew, one entry per CDR3 protein. The sample includes several thousand distinct CDR3 sequences, more than 7% of them seen just once. The starting material was lung tumor tissue, obtained at surgery. These receptors all stem from a male donor with early-stage non-small cell lung cancer.

This clonotype is labeled medium-sized. This beta chain represents an off-target read in a library built for alpha chains; its size is of limited meaning. The chain has TRBV20-1 and TRBJ2-4, with 8 nucleotides matching TRBD1. The germline V gene encodes CDR1 DFQATT and CDR2 SNEGSKA (reference sequence). The CDR3 consists of 16 residues. V lost 1 base to trimming and J lost 3 bases; unmatched junction nucleotides: 8. The CDR3 reads CSARVQGAKGKNIQYF. CDR3 sequence (DNA): TGCAGTGCTAGAGTCCAGGGGGCTAAAGGCAAAAACATTCAGTACTTC.

Comments on this clonotype: This beta chain is a stray sequence in a library constructed for alpha chains; its clone size is not meaningful. The chain employs TRBV27 and TRBJ2-5; 10 positions match TRBD1. The CDR3 extends over 15 amino acids. The germline V gene has CDR1 MNHEY and CDR2 SMNVEV (reference sequence). The trim removed 2 bases at V and 4 bases at J, leaving 4 bases unmatched. Here the CDR3 DNA reads TGTGCCAGCAGTTTAAGACAGGGGGCCGGAGAGACCCAGTACTTC. Its translation: CASSLRQGAGETQYF.

By proportion, this clonotype is medium-sized. For a library built for alpha chains, this beta chain is a stray read; little rests on its size. The chain links TRBV27 to TRBJ2-7; a possible D gene is TRBD1 (6 bases). The CDR3 totals 12 residues. Trimming left V 6 bases short and J 6 bases short, with 12 bases between. CDR1 MNHEY and CDR2 SMNVEV come from the germline V gene (reference sequence). The CDR3 nucleotides are TGTGCCAGCAGCATTCTAGGGGGCGAGCAGTACTTC. Amino acid sequence: CASSILGGEQYF.